This TCR beta chain came from a study of T-cell memory formation after mild COVID-19. Study results and caveats: CM and EM subsets held most contracting CD4+ clones; EMRA held CD8+ ones. Prior to infection, memory already included some responding clones, suggesting cross-reactive memory joined. Clones that shrank (day 15 to 85) were balanced CD4/CD8, whereas later expanders leaned CD4+.

5'RACE with constant-segment primers built TCRalpha and TCRbeta cDNA libraries with UMIs. TCRdb passed the 5' RACE reads through MiXCR, listing each CDR3 protein once. The sample lists about 360,000 distinct CDR3 sequences; approximately 15% were seen once. This clonotype turned up a few times. As yet, its antigen is unknown. This receptor was obtained from a man younger than 30 who had mild COVID-19 (a few samples of this study predate the infection). Cell type and time point are not known. Sequencing was done on a sample of PBMCs or a T cell subset sorted from them (not recorded which).

The CDR3: CASSQGFDHYEQYF. The CDR3 DNA reads TGTGCCAGCAGCCAGGGATTTGATCACTACGAGCAGTACTTC. This chain links TRBV4-2 with TRBJ2-7; unclear D gene. The CDR3 contains 14 residues. Trimming removed 3 bases from V and 3 bases from J, with 12 bases in between. CDR1 and CDR2 from the germline V gene are LGHNA and YNFKEQ.